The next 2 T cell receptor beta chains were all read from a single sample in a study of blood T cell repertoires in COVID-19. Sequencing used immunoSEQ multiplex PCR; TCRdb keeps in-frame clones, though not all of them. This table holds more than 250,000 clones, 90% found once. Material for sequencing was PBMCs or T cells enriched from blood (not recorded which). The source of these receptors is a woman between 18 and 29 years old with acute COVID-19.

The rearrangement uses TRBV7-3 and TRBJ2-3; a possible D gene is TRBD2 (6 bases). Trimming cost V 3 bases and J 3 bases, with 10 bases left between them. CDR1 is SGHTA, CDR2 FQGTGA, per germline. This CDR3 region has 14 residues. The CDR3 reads CASSLRDRTDTQYF. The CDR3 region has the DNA TGTGCCAGCAGCTTGCGGGATAGAACAGATACGCAGTATTTT. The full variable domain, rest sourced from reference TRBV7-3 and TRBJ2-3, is GAGVSQTPSNKVTEKGKYVELRCDPISGHTALYWYRQSLGQGPEFLIYFQGTGAADDSGLPNDRFFAVRPEGSVSTLKIQRTERGDSAVYLCASSLRDRTDTQYFGPGTRLTVL.

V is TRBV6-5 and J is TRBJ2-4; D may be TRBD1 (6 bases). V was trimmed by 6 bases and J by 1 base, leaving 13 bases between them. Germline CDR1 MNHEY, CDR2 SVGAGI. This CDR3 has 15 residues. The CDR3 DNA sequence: TGTGCCAGCAGCCGTGCCCAGGGGGCCAAAAACATTCAGTACTTC. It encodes CASSRAQGAKNIQYF.